The rows below give T cell receptor beta chains drawn from one sample of a study of shared clonotypes between healthy human individuals. Assay used: immunoSEQ multiplex PCR; TCRdb lists only in-frame clones, some missing. The sample has approximately 1,500,000 clones, around 97% seen once; the top ten hold about 1%. What was sequenced was naive CD4+ T cells sorted from blood. Receptors were obtained from a man aged 25 to 45 in good health. CDR3s leave out the opening cysteine and the closing phenylalanine or tryptophan.

v_call	j_call	cdr3_aa
TRBV14	TRBJ2-5	ASSSASGSWVTQY
TRBV7-2	TRBJ2-2	ASSSKISGRAGTGELF
TRBV5-8	TRBJ2-1	ASSPNRALYRNEQF
TRBV2	TRBJ1-4	ASSADRGREKLF
TRBV28	TRBJ1-5	ASSFLGNQPQH
TRBV29-1	TRBJ2-7	SVARVGYEQY
TRBV11-3	TRBJ2-2	ASSFTSNGELF
TRBV5-8	TRBJ2-7	ASSLWSSGRGRGEQY
TRBV7-2	TRBJ2-3	ASSFSSGSFADTQY
TRBV4-1	TRBJ2-1	ASSHRGRGFYEQF
TRBV18	TRBJ2-6	ASFREGQGANVLT
TRBV2	TRBJ2-1	ASRRDQSSYNEQF
TRBV5-1	TRBJ2-2	ASSRGLAGDAGELF
TRBV25-1	TRBJ2-7	ASRQQGGFYEQY
TRBV18	TRBJ2-5	ASSQSNEETQY
TRBV10-2	TRBJ2-5	ASRRTGEETQY
TRBV5-1	TRBJ2-7	ASSISSGETYEQY
TRBV5-1	TRBJ2-1	ASSPPKNEQF
TRBV29-1	TRBJ2-1	SVWFGDEQF
TRBV14	TRBJ2-7	ASSQERMTGRGYEQY
TRBV6-5	TRBJ2-1	ASSRTLYNEQF
TRBV28	TRBJ2-4	ASSKVTDLAKNIQY
TRBV5-6	TRBJ2-7	ASSLAGTTYEQY
TRBV7-2	TRBJ1-5	ASSLAGSGNQPQH
TRBV5-4	TRBJ1-2	ASSLNSVLGYGYT
TRBV7-6	TRBJ1-1	ASSRDTNAEAF
TRBV5-6	TRBJ1-4	ASSQSTRATNEKLF
TRBV9	TRBJ2-7	ASSEGQGSYEQY
TRBV21-1	TRBJ2-2	ASSNGIRDTANTGELF
TRBV6-6	TRBJ2-1	ASTSAGLMNNEQF
TRBV28	TRBJ2-7	ASAQSPSLSEQY
TRBV25-1	TRBJ2-1	ASKGTSYNEQF
TRBV5-4	TRBJ2-7	ASSEATSVPSYEQY
TRBV6-6	TRBJ2-1	ASSMITGYNEQF
TRBV9	TRBJ2-1	ASSVGSLNEQF
TRBV9	TRBJ2-3	ASSVPGTDTQY
TRBV10-1	TRBJ1-2	ASSAGGPWGGYT
TRBV18	TRBJ1-1	ASSGIRGAGAEAF
TRBV4-3	TRBJ2-3	ASSQGFTDTQY
TRBV2	TRBJ2-1	ASPEVEGNEQF
TRBV18	TRBJ2-1	ASSPPSGGSYNEQF
TRBV28	TRBJ2-3	ASSLGGGGTDTQY
TRBV7-2	TRBJ1-4	ASSLTGSNEKLF
TRBV7-9	TRBJ2-2	ASRPLTGTSGRTGELF
TRBV4-3	TRBJ2-7	ASSQDIGQLLPYEQY
TRBV7-3	TRBJ2-1	ASSLISPRDRGIPDNEQF
TRBV29-1	TRBJ2-3	SVGRGQTDTQY
TRBV28	TRBJ2-3	ASSFGQSTDTQY
TRBV19	TRBJ1-5	ASTPDRGNQPQH
TRBV18	TRBJ1-1	ASSPSGERAF
TRBV12-2	TRBJ1-3	ARHYRDIAGNTIY
TRBV7-9	TRBJ2-1	ASSLTSLINEQF
TRBV5-1	TRBJ2-3	ASSPGGNTDTQY
TRBV18	TRBJ2-1	ASSRDQGDEQF
TRBV2	TRBJ2-1	ASSEGTRRGGEQF
TRBV7-6	TRBJ2-1	ASSLVTLAGKNEQF
TRBV7-2	TRBJ2-3	ASLAGITDTQY
TRBV4-3	TRBJ2-7	ASSRDRVGSYEQY
TRBV5-3	TRBJ2-5	ARSLDRVQETQY
TRBV9	TRBJ2-2	ASSVRTSGYTGELF